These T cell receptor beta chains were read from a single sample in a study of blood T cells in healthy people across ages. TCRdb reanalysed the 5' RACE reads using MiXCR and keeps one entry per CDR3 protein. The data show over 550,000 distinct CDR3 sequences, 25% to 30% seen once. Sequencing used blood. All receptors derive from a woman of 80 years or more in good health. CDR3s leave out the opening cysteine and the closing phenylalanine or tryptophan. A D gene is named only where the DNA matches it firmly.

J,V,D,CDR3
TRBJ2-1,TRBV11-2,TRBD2,ASSLEAGGVPYNEQF
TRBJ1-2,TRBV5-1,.,ASSLAVGQGQGYT
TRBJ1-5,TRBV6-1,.,ASSERPGTYSNQPQH
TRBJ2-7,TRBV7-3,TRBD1,ASSPGGTPYEQY
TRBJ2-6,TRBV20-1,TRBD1,SARDDRGASGANVLT
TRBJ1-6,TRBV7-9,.,ASSPQVLNSPLH
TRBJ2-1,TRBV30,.,AWIEGYQQF
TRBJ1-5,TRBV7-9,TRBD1,ASSPDREIRGQPQH
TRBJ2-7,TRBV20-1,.,SAEHRTPTEKDEQY
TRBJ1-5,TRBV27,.,ASSLRGINQPQH
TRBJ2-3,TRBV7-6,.,ASSLSQGGLSTATQY
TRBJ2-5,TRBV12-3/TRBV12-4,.,ASSPPTGQKYQETQY
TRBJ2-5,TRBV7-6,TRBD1,ASSLVDRGQGETQY
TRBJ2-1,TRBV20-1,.,SASSGTALNNEQF
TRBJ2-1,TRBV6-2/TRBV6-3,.,ASSYRVGYNEQF
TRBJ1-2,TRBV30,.,AWSAIGGSYGYT
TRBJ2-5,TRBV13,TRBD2,ASSLLAGHQETQY
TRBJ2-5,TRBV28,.,ASSHVEGFGETQY
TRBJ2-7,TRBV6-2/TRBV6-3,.,ASSRDLGGAGNEQY
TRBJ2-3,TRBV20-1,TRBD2,SARSSGGATDTQY
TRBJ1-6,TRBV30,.,AWRTRLNSPLH
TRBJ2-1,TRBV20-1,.,SAQLGRIDNEQF
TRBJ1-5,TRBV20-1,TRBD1,SATPGQANQPQH
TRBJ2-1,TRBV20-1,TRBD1,SAPGGQIYNEQF
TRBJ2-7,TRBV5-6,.,ASSFSTLLGEQY
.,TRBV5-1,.,TSSLGRETQY
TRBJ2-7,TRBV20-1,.,SANKGKIDGQY
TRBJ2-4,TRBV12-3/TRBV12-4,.,ASSKTRTKNIQY
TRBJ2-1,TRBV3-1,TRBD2,ASSPHRTRLAHNEQF
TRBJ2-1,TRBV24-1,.,ATRADHEQF
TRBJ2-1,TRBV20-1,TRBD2,SASPPSGVPTNEQF
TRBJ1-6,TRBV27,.,ASSLLRQVISPLH
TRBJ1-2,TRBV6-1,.,ASSERAGRTYGYT
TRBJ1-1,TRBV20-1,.,SARGGNTEAF
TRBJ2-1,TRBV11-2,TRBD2,ASSLDRRLAGGRNEQF
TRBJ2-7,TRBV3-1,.,ASSFGLPDEQY
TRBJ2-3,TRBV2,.,ASTGDFTDTQY
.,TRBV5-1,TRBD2,ASSVGLAENSYEQY
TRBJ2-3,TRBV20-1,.,SATLVGPDTQY
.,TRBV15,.,ATSSDLQPEQY
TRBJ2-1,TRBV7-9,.,ASSLDPLAASYNEQF
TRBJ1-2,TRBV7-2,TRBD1,ASSSWGQGSFYGYT
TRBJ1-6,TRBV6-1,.,ASSEFLRSPLH
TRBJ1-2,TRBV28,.,ASSRRRGGYT
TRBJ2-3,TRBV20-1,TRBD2,SAGRTSGGATSTDTQY
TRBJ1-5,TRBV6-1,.,ASSPIGFDGNQPQH
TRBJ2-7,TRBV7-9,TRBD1,ASRPGGSVSYEQY
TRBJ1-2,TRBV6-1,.,ASSAGRGNGYT
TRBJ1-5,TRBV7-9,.,ASSFPRSNQPQH
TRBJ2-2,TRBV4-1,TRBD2,ASSQRASGATGELF
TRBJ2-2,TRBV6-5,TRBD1,ASSYESWQGANTGELF
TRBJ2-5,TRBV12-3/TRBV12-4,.,ASSPIRGETQY
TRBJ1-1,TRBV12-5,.,ASGSRDAAEAF
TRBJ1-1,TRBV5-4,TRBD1,ASSRAGGNKDTEAF
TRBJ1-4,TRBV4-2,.,ASSQVHGGVEKLF
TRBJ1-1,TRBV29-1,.,SVGGNRDFTEAF
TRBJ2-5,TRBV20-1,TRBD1,SATGTGQANLEQY
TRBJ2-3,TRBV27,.,ASSLGAVTSTDTQY
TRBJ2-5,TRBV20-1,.,SADRIQETQY
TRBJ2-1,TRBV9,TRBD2,ASSVVSGGDNEQF